A single TCR beta chain is shown here with its context. Its target is not known. V was pared by 3 bases and J by 9 bases, with 18 bases between. This CDR3 region has 15 residues. CDR1 is MDHEN, CDR2 SYDVKM, per germline. The data were taken from a study of OX40 agonist ivuxolimab in advanced cancers. Study-wide background: It was ivuxolimab, an agonistic anti-OX40 (CD134) antibody, that patients were treated with.

Findings and limits, study-wide: At 0.1 to 3.0 mg/kg, clonal expansion of CD4+ and CD8+ blood T cells had occurred by week 6.

The data were produced by immunoSEQ multiplex PCR, yet TCRdb's version contains in-frame clones alone and is incomplete. The sample lists some 76,000 clones, 70% to 90% occurring once. The sequence was collected from an adult with an advanced solid tumor such as melanoma, head and neck, liver or kidney cancer. V and J are TRBV28 and TRBJ1-5; a possible D gene is TRBD1 (5 bases). The specimen was CD4+ or CD8+ T cells sorted from blood, collected in a trial of the OX40 agonist ivuxolimab. The CDR3: CASSFEGNFPGPQHF. DNA for the CDR3: TGTGCCAGCAGTTTCGAGGGGAACTTTCCCGGGCCCCAGCATTTT.